Below, 4 T cell receptor beta chains from the same sample are listed, as sequenced in a study of blood T cell repertoires in COVID-19. Method: immunoSEQ multiplex PCR; TCRdb's copy keeps in-frame clones and lacks some. The table shows about 140,000 clones, with about 86% occurring only once. The sample comprised peripheral blood. The origin of the receptors is a woman aged 60-75 years with acute or convalescent COVID-19.

This clone appeared a few times. The chain links TRBV19 to TRBJ2-7, with 8 bases that match TRBD1. CDR1 LNHDA and CDR2 SQIVND come from the germline V gene (reference sequence). This CDR3 region has 12 residues. With 9 bases clipped from V and 4 bases from J, the junction kept 5 bases outside the gene matches. This CDR3 reads CASGTGSYEQYF. The CDR3 DNA reads TGTGCCAGCGGGACAGGTTCATACGAGCAGTACTTC.

This clone has just one count. V is TRBV3-1 (or the pseudogene TRBV3-2) and J is TRBJ2-7; 11 nucleotides agree with TRBD2. The CDR3 sequence is 15 residues long. Losses at the gene ends were 7 bases for V and 3 bases for J; bases not matched to a gene: 8. Germline V gene sequence: CDR1 LGHDT, CDR2 YNNKEL (reference sequence). The CDR3 sequence is CASTKTGTSGYEQYF. The CDR3 DNA follows: TGTGCCAGCACCAAAACCGGGACTAGCGGCTACGAGCAGTACTTC.

This chain links TRBV6-1 with TRBJ2-7; D is perhaps TRBD2 (6 bases). V dropped 3 bases and J dropped 12 bases, with 18 bases sitting between them. This CDR3 region has 13 residues. The germline V gene encodes CDR1 MNHNS and CDR2 SASEGT. The CDR3 region has the DNA TGTGCCAGCAGTGAGGGATGGCACCAAGCGGGGTACTTC. This translates into CASSEGWHQAGYF.

In its sample, this clone was seen a few times. The chain employs TRBV14 and TRBJ1-3; the D is unclear. The CDR3 has 15 residues. Trimming pared 0 bases from V and 9 bases from J, leaving 15 bases between. Per the germline V gene, CDR1 is SGHDN and CDR2 is FVKESK. The CDR3 nucleotides read TGTGCCAGCAGCCAAGAAGTGGTTGCGGGTCCCACCATATATTTT. Encoded protein: CASSQEVVAGPTIYF.